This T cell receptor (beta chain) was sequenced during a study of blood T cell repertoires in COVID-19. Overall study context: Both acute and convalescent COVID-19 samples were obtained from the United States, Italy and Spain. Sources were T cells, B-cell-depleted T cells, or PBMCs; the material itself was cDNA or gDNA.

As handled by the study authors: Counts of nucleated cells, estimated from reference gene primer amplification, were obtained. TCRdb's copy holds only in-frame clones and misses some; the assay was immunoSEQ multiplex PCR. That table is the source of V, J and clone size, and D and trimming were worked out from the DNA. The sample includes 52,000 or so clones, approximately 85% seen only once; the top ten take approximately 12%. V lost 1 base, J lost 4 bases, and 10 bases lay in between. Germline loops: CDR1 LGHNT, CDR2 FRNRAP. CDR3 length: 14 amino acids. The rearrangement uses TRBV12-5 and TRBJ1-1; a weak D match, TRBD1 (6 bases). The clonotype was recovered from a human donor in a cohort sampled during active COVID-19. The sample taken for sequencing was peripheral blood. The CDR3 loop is CASGLGTQGTEAFF. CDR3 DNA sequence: TGTGCTAGTGGTTTGGGGACACAGGGCACTGAAGCTTTCTTT.